The 26 T cell receptor beta chains below come from one sample, sequenced in a study of T cells in Graves' hyperthyroidism and ophthalmopathy. Researchers amplified the TCR beta CDR3 regions from RNA transcripts. The TCR CDR3 was amplified in a first-round RT-PCR using the HTBI primer set. TCRdb used MiXCR to reprocess the multiplex PCR reads, holding one entry per CDR3 protein. The table includes approximately 400,000 distinct CDR3 sequences, approximately 14% detected once. The specimen was blood. The source is a woman in her twenties or thirties with Graves' ophthalmopathy.

This clonotype was observed a few times. J is TRBJ1-1 and V is TRBV10-3; the match to TRBD1 covers 7 bases. Germline trimming cut 10 bases from V and 6 bases from J; bases unmatched to any gene: 17. This CDR3 has 15 amino acids. Germline CDR1 is ENHRY and CDR2 is SYGVKD. CDR3 sequence reads: CATRFHGTDNSEAFF. The CDR3, as DNA: TGTGCCACCCGGTTTCACGGGACAGATAATTCTGAAGCTTTCTTT.

This sequence joins TRBV6-2 or TRBV6-3 and TRBJ2-7; perhaps TRBD2 as D (6 bases). The CDR3 contains 16 residues. Germline lookup yields CDR1 MNHEY and CDR2 SVGEGT. The ends were cut back, 2 bases at V and 9 bases at J, with 23 bases in the middle. The CDR3 DNA sequence: TGTGCCAGCAGTTACACTCACATTAGCGGTGGGTCCCGGCAGTACTTC. Its translation is CASSYTHISGGSRQYF.

The sample holds many counts of this clonotype. The J gene is TRBJ2-5, the V gene TRBV20-1, with 8 nucleotides matching TRBD1. The CDR3 covers 15 residues. V shed 5 bases, J shed 5 bases, and the junction held 13 bases outside the gene matches. The germline CDR1 and CDR2 sequences are DFQATT and SNEGSKA (reference sequence). The CDR3 DNA reads as TGCAGTGCTCCGAACAGACAGACAGGGGCCGAGACCCAGTACTTC. Its protein product is CSAPNRQTGAETQYF.

The sample holds many counts of this clonotype. The chain links TRBV7-2 to TRBJ2-5; D is perhaps TRBD1 (6 bases). Trimming took 8 bases from V and 3 from J, leaving 19 bases between them. CDR1 is SGHTA and CDR2 is FQGNSA in the germline V gene. This CDR3 has 15 amino acids. The chain's CDR3 is CASATWAGAKETQYF. CDR3 coding DNA: TGTGCCAGCGCCACGTGGGCAGGGGCAAAAGAGACCCAGTACTTC.

The chain couples TRBV6-1 to TRBJ1-5; D is perhaps TRBD1 (5 bases). With 2 bases removed from V and 4 bases from J, the gap between germline ends came to 12 bases. This CDR3 spans 15 amino acids. The germline V gene encodes CDR1 MNHNS and CDR2 SASEGT. CDR3 sequence reads: CASSEIRGANQPQHF. Here the CDR3 DNA reads TGTGCCAGCAGTGAAATCCGAGGGGCTAATCAGCCCCAGCATTTT.

Comment on this clonotype: This may be a read error, as it is one base from a much larger clone. This rearrangement joins TRBV2 to TRBJ1-5, with D hard to call. The V end was cut by 8 bases, the J end by 1 base, with 9 bases between. The CDR3 length is 13 residues. From germline, CDR1 is SNHLY and CDR2 FYNNEI. CDR3 protein: CASGRGSNQPQHF. The CDR3 DNA follows: TGTGCCAGCGGCCGGGGAAGCAATCAGCCCCAGCATTTT.

The chain is built from TRBV2 and TRBJ1-1; 9 nucleotides align to TRBD1. Germline loops: CDR1 SNHLY, CDR2 FYNNEI. This CDR3 region has 16 residues. Losses at the gene ends were 11 bases for V and 1 base for J; bases not matched to a gene: 14. The CDR3 reads CAGSPGQGLANTEAFF. CDR3 DNA: TGTGCCGGAAGCCCAGGACAGGGGTTGGCGAACACTGAAGCTTTCTTT.

This clonotype came up many times. The chain uses TRBV20-1 and TRBJ1-1, with 8 bases aligning to TRBD1. Germline CDR1 and CDR2: DFQATT and SNEGSKA (reference sequence). This CDR3 is built from 16 residues. The trim removed 6 bases at V and 4 bases at J, leaving 16 bases unmatched. CDR3 region: CSALPETGEGITEAFF. The CDR3 bases are TGCAGTGCCCTGCCCGAGACAGGGGAGGGCATCACTGAAGCTTTCTTT.

This clonotype was recorded at least ten times. The rearrangement links TRBV28 to TRBJ1-2; D gene uncertain. The V and J ends lost 7 bases and 4 bases respectively, with 13 bases between them. The CDR3 is made up of 13 amino acids. Germline V gene sequence: CDR1 MDHEN, CDR2 SYDVKM. The CDR3 reads CASTPEDFYGYTF. CDR3 sequence (DNA): TGTGCCAGCACCCCCGAGGACTTCTATGGCTACACCTTC.

This clonotype was observed a few times. V is TRBV6-1 and J is TRBJ1-2; no reliable D call. Trimming pared 2 bases from V and 1 base from J, leaving 11 bases between. The germline V gene encodes CDR1 MNHNS and CDR2 SASEGT. This CDR3 comprises 15 residues. The CDR3 spells CASSESRRVNYGYTF. In DNA, the CDR3 is TGTGCCAGCAGTGAATCTCGGCGGGTTAACTATGGCTACACCTTC.

The rearrangement links TRBV20-1 to TRBJ2-5; 11 bases fit TRBD2. Per germline, CDR1 DFQATT and CDR2 SNEGSKA (reference sequence). Trimming at V came to 3 bases and at J to 0 bases, leaving 3 bases not matched to a gene. CDR3 length equals 15 residues. CDR3 loop: CSASPTSGNQETQYF. The CDR3 nucleotides are TGCAGTGCTAGTCCGACTAGCGGGAACCAAGAGACCCAGTACTTC.

This clonotype was picked up a small number of times. The chain links TRBV4-1 to TRBJ2-5; D unclear. This CDR3 contains 13 residues. Germline V gene data show CDR1 as MGHRA and CDR2 as YSYEKL. With 1 base removed from V and 3 bases from J, the gap between germline ends came to 6 bases. The CDR3 DNA reads TGCGCCAGCAGCCAAGCCTGGGAAGAGACCCAGTACTTC. Translating gives CASSQAWEETQYF.

This clonotype was counted only a few times. The chain links TRBV6-1 to TRBJ2-7; D unresolved. Trimming took 2 bases from V and 3 from J, leaving 8 bases between them. This CDR3 has 13 amino acids. Germline lookup yields CDR1 MNHNS and CDR2 SASEGT. Here the CDR3 reads CASSEQLNYEQYF. The CDR3 DNA is TGTGCCAGCAGTGAACAGCTAAACTACGAGCAGTACTTC.

This clonotype was observed at least ten times. This sequence joins TRBV4-1 and TRBJ1-4, with a tentative D call TRBD1 (5 bases). The germline V and J ends were trimmed by 1 base and 5 bases, with 14 bases remaining between them. The germline CDR1 and CDR2 sequences are MGHRA and YSYEKL. The CDR3 has 16 residues. CDR3 coding DNA: TGCGCCAGCAGCCAAGCCGTGACAGTCAGAAATGAAAAACTGTTTTTT. Its protein product is CASSQAVTVRNEKLFF.

This clonotype was recorded many times. The genes are TRBV3-1 and TRBJ2-2, with TRBD2 identical over 8 bases. The V gene's germline CDR1 is LGHDT and CDR2 YNNKEL (reference sequence). The CDR3 runs to 17 residues. Trimming at V came to 1 base and at J to 4 bases, leaving 8 bases not matched to a gene. The CDR3 DNA reads as TGTGCCAGCAGCCAAGCGGGGGGGAAGCGGAGCACCGGGGAGCTGTTTTTT. This sequence encodes CASSQAGGKRSTGELFF.

The chain joins TRBV19 to TRBJ2-3; TRBD1 matches at 7 bases. CDR3 length equals 15 residues. With 6 bases clipped from V and 2 bases from J, the junction kept 8 bases outside the gene matches. CDR1 and CDR2 (germline): LNHDA, SQIVND (reference sequence). CDR3 protein: CASRPPGQLTDTQYF. CDR3 coding DNA: TGTGCCAGTAGGCCCCCGGGACAGCTCACAGATACGCAGTATTTT.

This clonotype was seen ten or more times. The rearrangement links TRBV7-2 to TRBJ2-5; tentatively, D is TRBD2 (6 bases). Germline V CDR1 and CDR2: SGHTA, FQGNSA. Trimming shortened V by 3 bases and J by 1 base, and 12 bases separated the two germline ends. CDR3 length: 15 residues. CDR3 in DNA: TGTGCCAGCAGCTTCCTCGGGACTCTCCAAGAGACCCAGTACTTC. Its translation: CASSFLGTLQETQYF.

In its sample, this clonotype was seen a few times. This sequence joins TRBV27 and TRBJ1-5; a possible D gene is TRBD1 (6 bases). CDR1 is MNHEY, CDR2 SMNVEV, per germline (reference sequence). Deletions cut 4 bases from V and 3 bases from J, with 13 bases between. CDR3 size: 15 residues. The CDR3 DNA follows: TGTGCCAGCAGTTGGGGGGGCCCCTCCAATCAGCCCCAGCATTTT. It encodes CASSWGGPSNQPQHF.

This clonotype was detected only a few times. The chain carries TRBV19 and TRBJ1-1; possibly TRBD1 for D (5 bases). The CDR3 contains 14 residues. Germline V gene sequence: CDR1 LNHDA, CDR2 SQIVND (reference sequence). Trimming cost V 3 bases and J 4 bases, with 12 bases left between them. CDR3 region: CASSMTQQGTEAFF. The CDR3 DNA reads as TGTGCCAGTAGTATGACCCAGCAGGGCACTGAAGCTTTCTTT.

In this sample, this clonotype turned up many times. The chain joins TRBV18 to TRBJ2-3; D remains ambiguous. This CDR3 is built from 15 residues. V lost 0 bases, J lost 2 bases, and 9 bases lay in between. Germline V gene lookup returns CDR1 KGHSH and CDR2 LQKENI. The CDR3 region has the DNA TGTGCCAGCTCACCACCACAGCCCTTCACAGATACGCAGTATTTT. Translation gives CASSPPQPFTDTQYF.

The gene calls are TRBV20-1 and TRBJ1-6, with TRBD1 identical over 7 bases. This CDR3 contains 15 residues. The V segment lost 3 bases and the J segment 6 bases; nucleotides outside the gene matches: 8. CDR1 DFQATT and CDR2 SNEGSKA come from the germline V gene (reference sequence). CDR3 amino acids: CSASSLDRFNSPLHF. CDR3 nucleotide sequence: TGCAGTGCTAGCTCTTTGGACAGGTTTAATTCACCCCTCCACTTT.

This clonotype was detected many times. The chain recombines TRBV20-1 with TRBJ2-3; 10 nucleotides match TRBD2. The CDR3 extends over 17 amino acids. Looked up from germline, CDR1 is DFQATT and CDR2 is SNEGSKA (reference sequence). V lost 7 bases to trimming and J lost 1 base; unmatched junction nucleotides: 14. The CDR3 loop is CSVSKGSGGAGTDTQYF. The CDR3 DNA reads as TGCAGTGTCTCTAAGGGGAGCGGGGGGGCCGGCACAGATACGCAGTATTTT.

This clonotype has more than one count but fewer than ten. The genes are TRBV28 and TRBJ2-2; 7 bases are shared with TRBD2. The ends lost 7 bases at V and 4 bases at J; junction bases unmatched: 12. Germline lookup yields CDR1 MDHEN and CDR2 SYDVKM. CDR3 length: 16 residues. In DNA, the CDR3 is TGTGCCAGCACTGTGCCGGCGGGGGTAGGCACCGGGGAGCTGTTTTTT. Translation: CASTVPAGVGTGELFF.

This chain joins TRBV25-1 and TRBJ2-7, with D possibly TRBD2 on 5 matching bases. Germline V lookup: CDR1 MGHDK, CDR2 SYGVNS. The CDR3 has 13 amino acids. V lost 3 bases to trimming and J lost 3 bases, with 9 bases between them. The CDR3 here is CASSDTGIYEQYF. The CDR3 DNA sequence: TGTGCCAGCAGTGACACGGGGATCTACGAGCAGTACTTC.

This clonotype was recorded a few times. V is TRBV6-5 and J is TRBJ1-1; a weak D match, TRBD1 (5 bases). Germline CDR1 MNHEY, CDR2 SVGAGI. CDR3 length: 14 amino acids. The V gene lost 2 bases and the J gene lost 6 bases, with 13 bases spanning the gap. Written as DNA, the CDR3 is TGTGCCAGCAGTTACGGGACCCTTGGGGCTGAAGCTTTCTTT. It codes for CASSYGTLGAEAFF.

This clonotype was seen ten or more times. J is TRBJ1-4 and V is TRBV3-1; D gene uncertain. The germline V and J ends were trimmed by 9 bases and 3 bases, with 14 bases remaining between them. The CDR3 is 14 residues long. Germline CDR1 reads LGHDT; CDR2 reads YNNKEL (reference sequence). CDR3 region: CASGQNAANEKLFF. For the CDR3, the DNA is TGTGCCAGTGGTCAAAACGCAGCTAATGAAAAACTGTTTTTT. Supplemented by reference TRBV3-1 and TRBJ1-4, the full variable domain reads DTAVSQTPKYLVTQMGNDKSIKCEQNLGHDTMYWYKQDSKKFLKIMFSYNNKELIINETVPNRFSPKSPDKAHLNLHINSLELGDSAVYFCASGQNAANEKLFFGSGTQLSVL.